This entry features one T cell receptor (beta chain) sequence. Using immunoSEQ multiplex PCR, the repertoire was profiled, and TCRdb retains in-frame clones only, with some absent. Of approximately 76,000 clones listed, roughly nine tenths are singletons. These data come from a study of blood T cell repertoires in COVID-19. Study as a whole: Acute and convalescent COVID-19 specimens originated in the United States, Italy and Spain.

CDR3 length: 13 amino acids. V shed 5 bases and J shed 3 bases, with 11 bases lying between them. Germline loops: CDR1 SGHTA, CDR2 FQGNSA. The sequence was obtained from an elderly man in a cohort sampled during active COVID-19. The sample taken for sequencing was peripheral blood. The chain joins TRBV7-2 to TRBJ2-7; D might be TRBD1 (6 bases). This CDR3 reads CASSRGQIYEQYF. CDR3 DNA sequence: TGTGCCAGCAGCCGAGGACAGATCTACGAGCAGTACTTC. Supplemented by reference TRBV7-2 and TRBJ2-7, the full variable domain reads GAGVSQSPSNKVTEKGKDVELRCDPISGHTALYWYRQSLGQGLEFLIYFQGNSAPDKSGLPSDRFSAERTGGSVSTLTIQRTQQEDSAVYLCASSRGQIYEQYFGPGTRLTVT.